These 23 T cell receptor beta chains were sequenced from one sample in a study of blood T cell repertoires in COVID-19. Sequenced by immunoSEQ multiplex PCR; TCRdb stores in-frame clones only, minus some. Of about 280,000 clones listed, 90% are singletons. Sequenced material: PBMCs or T cells enriched from blood (not recorded which). The receptors were sampled from a woman aged 18 to 35 with acute COVID-19.

The chain uses TRBV5-1 and TRBJ1-1, with no clear D. Between the trimmed V and J ends, which lost 0 bases and 8 bases, there was a span of 8 bases. The CDR3 covers 12 residues. Germline V gene lookup returns CDR1 SGHRS and CDR2 YFSETQ. The CDR3 sequence: CASSLAGLEAFF. In DNA, the CDR3 is TGCGCCAGCAGCTTGGCGGGGTTGGAAGCTTTCTTT. The full variable domain, rest sourced from reference TRBV5-1 and TRBJ1-1, is KAGVTQTPRYLIKTRGQQVTLSCSPISGHRSVSWYQQTPGQGLQFLFEYFSETQRNKGNFPGRFSGRQFSNSRSEMNVSTLELGDSALYLCASSLAGLEAFFGQGTRLTVV.

The chain joins TRBV5-4 to TRBJ2-1; 8 positions agree with TRBD2. The CDR3 contains 15 residues. Germline V gene data show CDR1 as SGHNT and CDR2 as YYREEE (reference sequence). Germline trimming cut 4 bases from V and 7 bases from J; bases unmatched to any gene: 10. Written as DNA, the CDR3 is TGTGCCAGCAGCCAGCGGGAGATCCGGGGGAATGAGCAGTTCTTC. Translating gives CASSQREIRGNEQFF.

In its sample, this clone was seen once. This chain uses TRBV5-1 with TRBJ1-6, with 8 nucleotides matching TRBD1. The V gene end was trimmed by 2 bases and the J gene end by 10 bases; junction bases not matched to a gene: 5. This CDR3 spans 14 amino acids. Per germline, CDR1 SGHRS and CDR2 YFSETQ. CDR3 region: CASSLGQGESPLHF. The CDR3 coding sequence is TGCGCCAGCAGCTTAGGACAGGGAGAATCACCCCTCCACTTT.

As regards this clone: Additional DNA sequences in this sample encode the identical CDR3. J is TRBJ2-7 and V is TRBV29-1; 11 positions agree with TRBD2. The CDR3 extends over 15 amino acids. The V segment lost 7 bases and the J segment 4 bases; nucleotides outside the gene matches: 12. CDR1 is SQVTM and CDR2 is ANQGSEA in the germline V gene. The CDR3 sequence: CSASRRLAGGYEQYF. In DNA form, the CDR3 reads TGCAGCGCCTCAAGGAGGTTAGCGGGAGGGTACGAGCAGTACTTC.

J is TRBJ1-4 and V is TRBV4-3; 9 bases fit TRBD1. This CDR3 spans 19 amino acids. Germline V gene sequence: CDR1 LGHNA, CDR2 YSLEER. V dropped 2 bases and J dropped 0; count of bases not matched to a gene: 10. CDR3: CASSQPGTGRIATNEKLFF. As DNA, the CDR3 is TGCGCCAGCAGCCAACCCGGGACAGGGAGGATTGCAACTAATGAAAAACTGTTTTTT.

This clone has only one observation. This rearrangement joins TRBV7-8 to TRBJ1-2; a weak D match, TRBD1 (5 bases). Trimming shortened V by 4 bases and J by 6 bases, and 12 bases separated the two germline ends. Germline V gene lookup returns CDR1 SGHVS and CDR2 FQNEAQ. The CDR3 runs to 13 residues. The CDR3 protein is CASSSVGRDGYTF. CDR3 nucleotides: TGTGCCAGCAGCTCGGTGGGCAGGGATGGCTACACCTTC. Complete variable domain (other parts from reference TRBV7-8 and TRBJ1-2): GAGVSQSPRYKVAKRGQDVALRCDPISGHVSLFWYQQALGQGPEFLTYFQNEAQLDKSGLPSDRFFAERPEGSVSTLKIQRTQQEDSAVYLCASSSVGRDGYTFGSGTRLTVV.

This clone was seen a single time. The chain combines TRBV11-2 with TRBJ2-7; tentative D call: TRBD1 (6 bases). This CDR3 region has 15 residues. CDR1 is SGHAT, CDR2 FQNNGV, per germline. Trimming took off 7 bases at V and 3 bases at J, with 19 bases between the two ends. CDR3 in DNA: TGTGCCAGCACCTCGGGCCCGGACAGATTCTACGAGCAGTACTTC. It translates to CASTSGPDRFYEQYF.

This clone has just one count. The chain couples TRBV25-1 to TRBJ2-5, with 8 bases matching TRBD1. With 10 bases clipped from V and 5 bases from J, the junction kept 12 bases outside the gene matches. The germline gives CDR1 MGHDK, CDR2 SYGVNS. This CDR3 comprises 14 residues. CDR3 sequence reads: CATGGDRGTETQYF. The CDR3, as DNA: TGTGCCACCGGGGGTGACAGGGGTACGGAGACCCAGTACTTC. Filled out from reference TRBV25-1 and TRBJ2-5, the complete variable domain reads EADIYQTPRYLVIGTGKKITLECSQTMGHDKMYWYQQDPGMELHLIHYSYGVNSTEKGDLSSESTVSRIRTEHFPLTLESARPSHTSQYLCATGGDRGTETQYFGPGTRLLVL.

The CDR3 nucleotides read TGTGCCAGCAGCGGCAGCGGGAGGGAAGAGACCCAGTACTTC. Amino acid sequence: CASSGSGREETQYF. The J gene is TRBJ2-5, the V gene TRBV9; 10 nucleotides line up with TRBD2. The germline V gene encodes CDR1 SGDLS and CDR2 YYNGEE. V dropped 3 bases and J dropped 3; count of bases not matched to a gene: 2. CDR3 size: 14 residues.

This clone was seen only a few times. This chain connects TRBV27 to TRBJ2-1; weak D call: TRBD2 (6 bases). This CDR3 has 15 residues. CDR1 and CDR2 (germline): MNHEY, SMNVEV (reference sequence). V shed 4 bases and J shed 8 bases, with 18 bases lying between them. CDR3 residues: CASSSGLLHNDEQFF. DNA for the CDR3: TGTGCCAGCAGTTCGGGACTGCTACACAATGATGAGCAGTTCTTC.

This clone has just one count. The chain uses TRBV7-3 and TRBJ1-2, with D unresolved. V lost 0 bases, J lost 8 bases, and 10 bases lay in between. Germline loops: CDR1 SGHTA, CDR2 FQGTGA. This CDR3 has 13 amino acids. The CDR3 loop is CASSLTALGGYTF. CDR3 DNA: TGTGCCAGCAGCTTAACGGCCCTCGGGGGCTACACCTTC.

V usage is TRBV11-2 and J usage is TRBJ1-1; D call uncertain. This CDR3 has 15 amino acids. Per the germline V gene, CDR1 is SGHAT and CDR2 is FQNNGV. V was pared by 3 bases and J by 1 base, with 12 bases between. The CDR3 bases are TGTGCCAGCAGCTTGGAGTTCACCGGGAACACTGAAGCTTTCTTT. This sequence encodes CASSLEFTGNTEAFF.

The chain carries TRBV23-1 and TRBJ1-5; TRBD1 matches 10 bases. TRBV23-1 belongs to the ORF category, with a function that is uncertain. The CDR3 has 15 residues. V lost 7 bases and J lost 4; bases outside the gene matches: 7. The CDR3 DNA sequence: TGCGCCAGCACCAACTCGGGACAGGGGAATCAGCCCCAGCATTTT. The encoded protein is CASTNSGQGNQPQHF.

The CDR3 spells CAIYGGVGQETQYF. CDR3 sequence (DNA): TGTGCCATTTACGGAGGGGTGGGTCAAGAGACCCAGTACTTC. The chain combines TRBV7-9 with TRBJ2-5; tentatively, D is TRBD2 (6 bases). The CDR3 runs 14 residues. Trimming took 10 bases from V and 2 from J, leaving 17 bases between them. The germline V gene has CDR1 SEHNR and CDR2 FQNEAQ (reference sequence). Together with reference TRBV7-9 and TRBJ2-5, the CDR3 gives the full variable domain: DTGVSQNPRHKITKRGQNVTFRCDPISEHNRLYWYRQTLGQGPEFLTYFQNEAQLEKSRLLSDRFSAERPKGSFSTLEIQRTEQGDSAMYLCAIYGGVGQETQYFGPGTRLLVL.

The chain combines TRBV19 with TRBJ1-1, with D possibly TRBD1 on 6 matching bases. The CDR3 runs 14 residues. Germline loops: CDR1 LNHDA, CDR2 SQIVND (reference sequence). Trimming removed 6 bases from V and 1 base from J, with 12 bases in between. CDR3 sequence (DNA): TGTGCCAGTAGCCATCCGGGACAGAACACTGAAGCTTTCTTT. Residues: CASSHPGQNTEAFF.

The DNA for the CDR3 is TGTGCCAGCAGCTTAGGCGGGAAAGAGACCCAGTACTTC. Translating it yields CASSLGGKETQYF. This chain connects TRBV7-8 to TRBJ2-5, with D possibly matching TRBD2 (6 bases). V shed 1 base and J shed 3 bases, with 6 bases lying between them. CDR1 SGHVS and CDR2 FQNEAQ come from the germline V gene. The length of the CDR3 is 13 residues.

This chain uses TRBV5-1 with TRBJ2-1; 9 bases agree with TRBD2. Losses at the gene ends were 0 bases for V and 6 bases for J; bases not matched to a gene: 13. From germline, CDR1 is SGHRS and CDR2 YFSETQ. The CDR3 is 18 residues long. The chain's CDR3 is CASSLALGAGGPINEQFF. The CDR3 bases are TGCGCCAGCAGCTTGGCCCTAGGGGCGGGAGGGCCCATCAATGAGCAGTTCTTC.

This clone was seen once. The genes are TRBV30 and TRBJ2-7; TRBD2 aligns across 8 bases. Germline V gives CDR1 GTSNPN, CDR2 SVGIG (reference sequence). The CDR3 sequence is 21 residues long. Losses at the gene ends were 4 bases for V and 1 base for J; bases not matched to a gene: 27. CDR3 DNA sequence: TGTGCCTGGATCCAACCCCACGGACCGGGACACCCGACTAGCGTATCCTACGAGCAGTACTTC. Encoded protein: CAWIQPHGPGHPTSVSYEQYF.

Turning to this clone: At the DNA level, this CDR3 is encoded by other sequences in the same sample as well. The genes are TRBV27 and TRBJ1-5, with 8 bases aligning to TRBD1. Losses at the gene ends were 5 bases for V and 2 bases for J; bases not matched to a gene: 5. CDR3 length: 15 amino acids. Germline CDR1 and CDR2: MNHEY and SMNVEV (reference sequence). The CDR3 protein is CASSSQGAGNQPQHF. The CDR3 coding sequence is TGTGCCAGCAGTAGTCAGGGGGCTGGCAATCAGCCCCAGCATTTT.

The rearrangement links TRBV4-2 to TRBJ2-5; 13 nucleotides align to TRBD2. In germline, CDR1 is LGHNA, CDR2 YNFKEQ. The CDR3 is 18 amino acids. J gave up 5 bases and V 2 bases, and 11 bases lay outside the gene matches. The CDR3: CASSQSSTSGRSGETQYF. The CDR3 coding sequence is TGTGCCAGCAGCCAATCTTCGACTAGCGGGAGGAGTGGGGAGACCCAGTACTTC.

The chain links TRBV9 to TRBJ2-3; D is possibly TRBD2 (5 bases). The CDR3 contains 17 residues. V dropped 3 bases and J dropped 2 bases, with 19 bases sitting between them. Per germline, CDR1 SGDLS and CDR2 YYNGEE. The CDR3 sequence is CASSARGSASYTDTQYF. DNA for the CDR3: TGTGCCAGCAGCGCGAGAGGGTCCGCGTCTTACACAGATACGCAGTATTTT.

The genes are TRBV27 and TRBJ2-7; the match to TRBD2 covers 16 bases. Losses at the gene ends were 5 bases for V and 6 bases for J; bases not matched to a gene: 4. Germline V gene data show CDR1 as MNHEY and CDR2 as SMNVEV (reference sequence). This CDR3 is built from 15 residues. The CDR3 sequence is CASSPGTSGRAEQYF. As DNA, the CDR3 is TGTGCCAGCAGTCCGGGGACTAGCGGGAGGGCCGAGCAGTACTTC.

V and J are TRBV28 and TRBJ2-7, with a possible D match to TRBD1 (6 bases). The CDR3 covers 15 residues. Germline CDR1 is MDHEN and CDR2 is SYDVKM. With 5 bases removed from V and 2 bases from J, the gap between germline ends came to 16 bases. CDR3 protein: CASSPTTGLTYEQYF. The CDR3 DNA is TGTGCCAGCAGTCCGACGACAGGACTTACCTACGAGCAGTACTTC.